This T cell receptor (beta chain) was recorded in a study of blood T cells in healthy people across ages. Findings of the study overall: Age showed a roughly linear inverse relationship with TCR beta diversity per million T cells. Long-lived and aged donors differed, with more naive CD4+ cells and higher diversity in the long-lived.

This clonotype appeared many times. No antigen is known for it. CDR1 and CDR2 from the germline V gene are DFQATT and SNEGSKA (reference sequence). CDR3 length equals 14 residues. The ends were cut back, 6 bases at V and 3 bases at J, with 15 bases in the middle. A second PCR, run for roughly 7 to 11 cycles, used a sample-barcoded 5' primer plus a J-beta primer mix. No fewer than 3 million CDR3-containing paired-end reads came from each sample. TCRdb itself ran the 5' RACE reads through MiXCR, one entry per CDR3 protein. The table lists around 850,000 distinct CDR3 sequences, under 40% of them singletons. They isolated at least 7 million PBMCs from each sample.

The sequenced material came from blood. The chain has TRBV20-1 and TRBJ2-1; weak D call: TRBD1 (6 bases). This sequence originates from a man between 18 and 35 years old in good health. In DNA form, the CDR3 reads TGCAGTGCAATGAAACAGGGAATCTACAATGAGCAGTTCTTC. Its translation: CSAMKQGIYNEQFF.